The clone carrying this T cell receptor beta chain was seen at least ten times. Its antigen is currently unknown. The sample originates from a study of T cells in Graves' hyperthyroidism and ophthalmopathy. Study-wide context: Peripheral blood was obtained at initial diagnosis, preceding any treatment. Study-wide findings and caveats: Ophthalmopathy stood apart from stable hyperthyroidism in a 13 V-J model.

CDR1 LGHDT and CDR2 YNNKEL come from the germline V gene (reference sequence). The V gene lost 6 bases and the J gene lost 0 bases, with 6 bases spanning the gap. CDR3 length: 13 residues. This sample holds PBMCs from 8.5 to 10 ml fresh peripheral blood. Regions amplified from RNA transcripts were the TCR beta CDR3 regions. TCR CDR3 underwent first-round RT-PCR with the HTBI primer set. TCRdb re-called the multiplex PCR reads with MiXCR, one entry per CDR3 protein. In the table there are roughly 530,000 distinct CDR3 sequences, roughly 18% of which are singletons. V usage is TRBV3-1 and J usage is TRBJ2-1; D is uncertain. Input material: blood. The TCR originated in a woman between 18 and 30 years old with Graves' ophthalmopathy. The CDR3 DNA reads TGTGCCAGCAGACAGAGCTCCTACAATGAGCAGTTCTTC. Its translation is CASRQSSYNEQFF.